The rows below give T cell receptor beta chains drawn from one sample of a study of STAT3 mutations in large granular lymphocyte leukemia. Libraries were prepared by immunoSEQ multiplex PCR; TCRdb keeps only in-frame clonotypes and omits some of them. In the table there are around 33,000 clones, about 83% of which are singletons. The source material was peripheral blood mononuclear cells. These receptors were taken from a woman aged 45-65 years with T-cell large granular lymphocyte leukemia. Some clones in this sample may be carry-over from other donors' samples. The CDR3 runs from the conserved cysteine through the conserved F or W. D genes are given only for firm matches. Clone size appears in some rows only: once, few, many, or a class for an expanded clone.

V	J	D	size	DNA	CDR3
TRBV6-1	TRBJ1-5	TRBD1	once	TGTGCCAGCAGCTCCAGGGACAGGGGGCATCAGCCCCAGCATTTT	CASSSRDRGHQPQHF
TRBV28	TRBJ1-2	NA	NA	TGTGCCAGCACCTCAGGTGATGGCTACACCTTC	CASTSGDGYTF
TRBV15	TRBJ1-4	NA	NA	TGTGCCACCAGCAGAGATCAGGGGAAAGGAGAAAAACTGTTTTTT	CATSRDQGKGEKLFF
TRBV6-5	TRBJ2-7	NA	NA	TGTGCCTCAAGGAACCGACAATACTACGAGCAGTACTTC	CASRNRQYYEQYF
TRBV29-1	TRBJ1-1	NA	NA	TGCAGCGTTGACAAAAACACTGAAGCTTTCTTT	CSVDKNTEAFF
TRBV9	TRBJ2-7	NA	NA	TGTGCCAGCAGCGTAGAGGGGGATCGATACGAGCAGTACTTC	CASSVEGDRYEQYF
TRBV18	TRBJ1-3	NA	NA	TGTGCCAGCTCACCATATGCCTCTGGAAACACCATATATTTT	CASSPYASGNTIYF
TRBV6-5	TRBJ1-2	NA	few	TGTGCCAGCAGTTACTCGAAGTGGGCTCTCGGCTACACCTTC	CASSYSKWALGYTF
TRBV29-1	TRBJ1-2	NA	NA	TGCAGCGTTGGTGCAGGAATAGGTGGCTACACCTTC	CSVGAGIGGYTF
TRBV18	TRBJ1-1	NA	NA	TGTGCCAGCTCAAGGGAGGGGGAAACCACTGAAGCTTTCTTT	CASSREGETTEAFF
TRBV28	TRBJ2-3	TRBD1	NA	TGTGCCCACTGTGGCGACAGGGGGCGCACAGATACGCAGTATTTT	CAHCGDRGRTDTQYF
TRBV7-9	TRBJ2-3	TRBD1	NA	TGTGCCAGCAGCTTGACAGGGGCCGATACGCAGTATTTT	CASSLTGADTQYF
TRBV9	TRBJ2-2	TRBD2	NA	TGTGCCAGCAGCGCCGGACTAGCTAACACCGGGGAGCTGTTTTTT	CASSAGLANTGELFF
TRBV5-1	TRBJ1-5	NA	NA	TGCGCCAGCAGCTTGGTGGGGGGCAATCAGCCCCAGCATTTT	CASSLVGGNQPQHF
TRBV14	TRBJ2-7	TRBD2	few	TGTGCCAGCAGGGGGACTAGCGGGATAAACGAGCAGTACTTC	CASRGTSGINEQYF
TRBV28	TRBJ1-2	TRBD1	NA	TGTGCCAGCAGTTTTTGGGCAGGGGGCTATGGCTACACCTTC	CASSFWAGGYGYTF
TRBV7-9	TRBJ2-1	TRBD2	NA	TGTGCCAGCAGCTATGGGACTAGCGGGAAGGATGAGCAGTTCTTC	CASSYGTSGKDEQFF
TRBV7-2	TRBJ2-7	TRBD1	once	TGTGCCAGCACCAACACAGGGGACACCTACGAGCAGTACTTC	CASTNTGDTYEQYF
TRBV28	TRBJ2-7	NA	NA	TGTGCCAGCACCCCAAGGGGGGCTAGCTCCTACGAGCAGTACTTC	CASTPRGASSYEQYF
TRBV7-9	TRBJ1-4	NA	NA	TGTGCCAGCAGCTTAAGCGGCCTGCGGGGTAATGAAAAACTGTTTTTT	CASSLSGLRGNEKLFF
TRBV25-1	TRBJ1-1	NA	NA	TGTGCCAGCACCCCGCCATACATGAACACTGAAGCTTTCTTT	CASTPPYMNTEAFF
TRBV7-9	TRBJ2-5	NA	NA	TGTGCCAGCAGCTTAGCGGGAGTTAAGGAGACCCAGTACTTC	CASSLAGVKETQYF
TRBV5-8	TRBJ2-4	TRBD1	NA	TGTGCCAGCAGCTCCGGGACAGGGACCGTCCTAGCCAAAAACATTCAGTACTTC	CASSSGTGTVLAKNIQYF
TRBV2	TRBJ1-1	NA	NA	TGTGCCAGCAGTGATTGGGGGACTGAAGCTTTCTTT	CASSDWGTEAFF
TRBV2	TRBJ1-1	NA	medium-sized	TGTGCCAGCAACTCGGACGTATACATGAACACTGAAGCTTTCTTT	CASNSDVYMNTEAFF
TRBV27	TRBJ2-1	NA	NA	TGTGCCAGCACCACCGTCCACAATGAGCAGTTCTTC	CASTTVHNEQFF
TRBV14	TRBJ2-7	NA	NA	TGTGCCAGCGGAGGCCTCTCCTACGAGCAGTACTTC	CASGGLSYEQYF
TRBV28	TRBJ2-3	NA	NA	TGTGCCAGCAAGTCCGCCAGGGACCGCACAGATACGCAGTATTTT	CASKSARDRTDTQYF
TRBV4-1	TRBJ2-2	NA	NA	TGCGCCAGCAGCCGAGCGGCGAACACCGGGGAGCTGTTTTTT	CASSRAANTGELFF
TRBV4-1	TRBJ2-7	TRBD2	NA	TGCGCCAGCAGCACCGCCTTGTGGACTAGCGGGGCGAACTCCTACGAGCAGTACTTC	CASSTALWTSGANSYEQYF
TRBV28	TRBJ1-2	TRBD1	NA	TGTGCCAGCAGTCCGTTATGGCTACAGGGGGGGGCTATGGTTGGCTACACCTTC	CASSPLWLQGGAMVGYTF
TRBV7-9	TRBJ2-5	TRBD2	NA	TGTGCCAGCAGCCGGCGGACTAGCGGGAACCAAGAGACCCAGTACTTC	CASSRRTSGNQETQYF
TRBV18	TRBJ1-1	NA	NA	TGTGCCAGCTCACCAAACAGGGCTATTGGGAACACTGAAGCTTTCTTT	CASSPNRAIGNTEAFF
TRBV27	TRBJ2-6	NA	NA	TGTGCCAGCACGGAGAGGAAACTCTCTGGGGCCAACGTCCTGACTTTC	CASTERKLSGANVLTF
TRBV9	TRBJ1-4	TRBD1	NA	TGTGCCAGCAGCCCCCGGGACAGCCTTCGGTGGGGACTGTTTTTT	CASSPRDSLRWGLFF
TRBV5-1	TRBJ2-7	TRBD2	NA	TGCGCCAGCCGCGGACTAGCGGGCTACGAGCAGTACTTC	CASRGLAGYEQYF
TRBV29-1	TRBJ2-1	TRBD2	NA	TGCAGCGTTGAAGACCGACTAGCGGGAAATGAGCAGTTCTTC	CSVEDRLAGNEQFF
TRBV9	TRBJ2-7	NA	NA	TGTGCCAGCAGCGTAGCGCAGAGTACCGGGCAGTACTTC	CASSVAQSTGQYF
TRBV27	TRBJ2-1	NA	NA	TGTGCCAGCAGCAGGGCGGACAGTTTATTCGAGCAGTTCTTC	CASSRADSLFEQFF
TRBV6-4	TRBJ1-4	NA	NA	TGTGCCAGCAGTGACTCGAAGAACAGGAAAAGGCCAACTAATGAAAAACTGTTTTTT	CASSDSKNRKRPTNEKLFF
TRBV30	TRBJ2-7	NA	once	TGTGCCTTTCGGGGGGAGGGGGGCATCTCCTACGAGCAGTACTTC	CAFRGEGGISYEQYF
TRBV7-2	TRBJ2-7	NA	NA	TGTGCCAGCAGCCCAGGAGGTGTCTACGAGCAGTACTTC	CASSPGGVYEQYF
TRBV18	TRBJ2-3	TRBD2	NA	TGTGCCAGCTCGGCCGGGACTAGAAACACAGATACGCAGTATTTT	CASSAGTRNTDTQYF
TRBV5-1	TRBJ1-5	NA	NA	TGCGCCAGCAGCGCCGACGGGAATAGCAATCAGCCCCAGCATTTT	CASSADGNSNQPQHF
TRBV5-1	TRBJ2-1	TRBD2	NA	TGCGCCAGCAGCTTAAGCGGGAGCTACAATGAGCAGTTCTTC	CASSLSGSYNEQFF
TRBV7-2	TRBJ2-5	TRBD2	NA	TGTGCCAGCAGCTTCGGACTAGCGGGACTTGAGACCCAGTACTTC	CASSFGLAGLETQYF
TRBV6-1	TRBJ1-5	NA	NA	TGTGCCAGCAGTGAAGCGCTGACAGGCAATCAGCCCCAGCATTTT	CASSEALTGNQPQHF
TRBV6-4	TRBJ1-2	NA	few	TGTGCCCTCGATCCAGGGGAGTATGGCTACACCTTC	CALDPGEYGYTF
TRBV28	TRBJ2-5	TRBD1	NA	TGTGCCAGCGGACTTCTCAAAGAGGGGGCGAAAGAGACCCAGTACTTC	CASGLLKEGAKETQYF
TRBV5-1	TRBJ1-3	NA	NA	TGCGCCAGCAGCTTGGCCGCCTCCGGGAACACCATATATTTT	CASSLAASGNTIYF
TRBV11-2	TRBJ2-7	NA	NA	TGTGCCAGCAGCTACCAAAGCGAGCAGTACTTC	CASSYQSEQYF
TRBV30	TRBJ1-2	NA	NA	TGTGCCTGGGGACGGCAGGCGAACTTCTATGGCTACACCTTC	CAWGRQANFYGYTF
TRBV6-5	TRBJ1-2	NA	NA	TGTGCCAGCAGTTCGACGGGCTATGGCTACACCTTC	CASSSTGYGYTF
TRBV18	TRBJ1-4	NA	few	TGTGCCAGCTCACCATCAGTGTCTAATGAAAAACTGTTTTTT	CASSPSVSNEKLFF
TRBV6-5	TRBJ1-5	NA	NA	TGTGCCAGCAGTGACAGCAATAGCAATCAGCCCCAGCATTTT	CASSDSNSNQPQHF
TRBV16	TRBJ2-3	NA	NA	TGTGCCAGCAGCCAAGGGGATACGCAGTATTTT	CASSQGDTQYF
TRBV18	TRBJ2-2	TRBD2	NA	TGTGCCAGCTCACCACGATGGGAGGGCCAAACCGGGGAGCTGTTTTTT	CASSPRWEGQTGELFF
TRBV28	TRBJ2-7	NA	NA	TGTGCCAGCAGTTCCGTCACCCGGAACAAGGTGGACTACGAGCAGTACTTC	CASSSVTRNKVDYEQYF
TRBV18	TRBJ2-2	TRBD1	NA	TGTGCCAGCTCACCTAGGACAGGAAGCACCGGGGAGCTGTTTTTT	CASSPRTGSTGELFF
TRBV5-4	TRBJ2-3	NA	NA	TGTGCCAGCAGCTTGAGAGAGGGCCCCACAGATACGCAGTATTTT	CASSLREGPTDTQYF